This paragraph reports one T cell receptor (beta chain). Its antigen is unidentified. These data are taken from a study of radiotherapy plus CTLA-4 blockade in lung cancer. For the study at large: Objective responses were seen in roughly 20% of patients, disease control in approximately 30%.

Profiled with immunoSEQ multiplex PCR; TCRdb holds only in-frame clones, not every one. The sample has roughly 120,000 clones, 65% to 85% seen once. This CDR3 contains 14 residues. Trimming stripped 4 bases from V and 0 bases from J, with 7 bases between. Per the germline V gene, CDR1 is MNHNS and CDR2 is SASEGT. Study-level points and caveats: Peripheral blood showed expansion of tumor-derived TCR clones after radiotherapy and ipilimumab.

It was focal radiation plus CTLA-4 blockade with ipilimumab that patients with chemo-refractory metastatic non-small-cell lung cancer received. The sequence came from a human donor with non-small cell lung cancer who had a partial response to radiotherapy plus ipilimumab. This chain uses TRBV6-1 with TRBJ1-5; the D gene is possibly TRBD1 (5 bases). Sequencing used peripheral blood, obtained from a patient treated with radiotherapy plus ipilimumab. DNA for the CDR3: TGTGCCAGCAGTGGACAGTATAGCAATCAGCCCCAGCATTTT. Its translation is CASSGQYSNQPQHF.